This T cell receptor (beta chain) appears in the sequencing data of a study of beta chain features in type 1 diabetes. General study results and limits: Any PCR bias toward short templates would affect both groups alike. TCRB CDR3 length was moderately but significantly reduced in all four CD4+ subsets of Type 1 diabetes patients. VDJ junctions from patients with type 1 diabetes contained fewer insertions and more deletions.

The CDR3 is made up of 19 amino acids. Germline CDR1 SGHVS, CDR2 FNYEAQ. Losses at the gene ends were 4 bases for V and 6 bases for J; bases not matched to a gene: 14. As concerns this clone: Its antigen is unidentified.

The whole isolated RNA underwent reverse transcription, so sequencing captured expressed TCRB transcripts. The table came from immunoSEQ multiplex PCR; TCRdb's copy has only in-frame clones and leaves some out. The sample holds 130,000 to 150,000 clones, less than 9% seen once. V is TRBV7-6 and J is TRBJ2-1, with TRBD2 matching 14 bases. The TCR sequence derives from a woman aged 30 to 39 in good health. Sequencing was done on a sample of central memory CD4+ T cells from blood. The CDR3 sequence is CASSSRTSGRLVGANEQFF. The CDR3 nucleotides are TGTGCCAGCAGCTCTCGGACTAGCGGGAGGTTGGTTGGGGCCAATGAGCAGTTCTTC. Full variable domain (outside the CDR3, taken from reference TRBV7-6 and TRBJ2-1): GAGVSQSPRYKVTKRGQDVALRCDPISGHVSLYWYRQALGQGPEFLTYFNYEAQQDKSGLPNDRFSAERPEGSISTLTIQRTEQRDSAMYRCASSSRTSGRLVGANEQFFGPGTRLTVL.